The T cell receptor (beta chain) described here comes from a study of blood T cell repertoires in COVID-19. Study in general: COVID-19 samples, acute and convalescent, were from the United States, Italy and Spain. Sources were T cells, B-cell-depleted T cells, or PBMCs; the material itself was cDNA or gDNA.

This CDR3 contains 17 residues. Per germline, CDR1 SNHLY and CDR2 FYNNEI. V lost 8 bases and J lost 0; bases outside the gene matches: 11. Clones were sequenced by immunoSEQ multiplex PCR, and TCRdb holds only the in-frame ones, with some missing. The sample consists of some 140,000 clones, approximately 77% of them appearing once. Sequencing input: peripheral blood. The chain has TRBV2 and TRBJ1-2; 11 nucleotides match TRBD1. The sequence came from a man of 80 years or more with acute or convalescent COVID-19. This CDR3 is CASSAGTGGLANYGYTF. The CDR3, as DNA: TGTGCCAGCTCCGCAGGGACAGGGGGTTTAGCTAACTATGGCTACACCTTC.